These 13 T cell receptor beta chains were sequenced from one sample in a study of T-cell reconstitution after alpha-beta-depleted transplantation in children (dated by TCRdb to 2015 to 2016). Library preparation used PCR. Sequencing instrument: Illumina HiSeq 2500. TCR library preparation used molecular barcoding, with unique molecular identifiers applied to normalize quantification of the TCRbeta repertoire. TCRdb reworked the public reads: Q25 trimming with fastp, MiXCR clone assembly, productive beta chains retained. Every CDR3 protein is listed once, alongside the most common genes and DNA of its rows. This sample has some 280,000 distinct CDR3 sequences in its table, and more than 8% of those were observed once. Roughly 9.1% of the sample goes to the ten largest clones. Source: PBMCs from the stem cell graft donor, taken from the stem cell graft. Source of these receptors: a human donor who donated a stem cell graft to a child with SCID.

The rearrangement uses TRBV7-3 and TRBJ2-7, with 9 bases lining up with TRBD2. The ends lost 5 bases at V and 4 bases at J; junction bases unmatched: 12. Per the germline V gene, CDR1 is SGHTA and CDR2 is FQGTGA. This CDR3 has 16 residues. The CDR3 DNA reads as TGTGCCAGCAGCCCCCACGGCGGGGGGGCGGCATACGAGCAGTACTTC. Translating it yields CASSPHGGGAAYEQYF.

The chain couples TRBV29-1 to TRBJ2-3; no reliable D call. V lost 3 bases and J 2 bases, leaving 9 bases between the germline ends. Germline lookup yields CDR1 SQVTM and CDR2 ANQGSEA. CDR3 length: 13 amino acids. CDR3 sequence reads: CSVDEKATDTQYF. The CDR3 DNA follows: TGCAGCGTTGACGAGAAGGCCACAGATACGCAGTATTTT.

This clonotype was counted a few times. The chain recombines TRBV4-2 with TRBJ1-6; no clear D gene. CDR1 and CDR2 (germline): LGHNA, YNFKEQ. This CDR3 is built from 15 residues. V lost 1 base and J 7 bases, leaving 11 bases between the germline ends. CDR3 sequence (DNA): TGTGCCAGCAGCCAAGGGACTGTTGAGAATTCACCCCTCCACTTT. It yields the protein CASSQGTVENSPLHF.

The chain couples TRBV19 to TRBJ1-4; 8 nucleotides align to TRBD1. Germline V gives CDR1 LNHDA, CDR2 SQIVND (reference sequence). V lost 7 bases and J lost 4; bases outside the gene matches: 8. The CDR3 length is 15 residues. The CDR3 here is CASKSRGPLNEKLFF. In DNA, the CDR3 is TGTGCCAGTAAAAGCAGGGGGCCTCTTAATGAAAAACTGTTTTTT.

This clonotype was seen a few times. The chain employs TRBV7-3 and TRBJ2-3; D is unresolved. The CDR3 covers 13 residues. The germline V gene has CDR1 SGHTA and CDR2 FQGTGA. Trimming pared 4 bases from V and 9 bases from J, leaving 14 bases between. The CDR3 DNA sequence: TGTGCCAGCAGCTCCACAGATAAGGAGACGCAGTATTTT. It translates to CASSSTDKETQYF.

The chain employs TRBV6-1 and TRBJ2-7, with 8 bases identical to TRBD1. This CDR3 region has 15 residues. J lost 1 base, V lost 10 bases, and 12 bases had no gene match. Germline assignment: CDR1 MNHNS and CDR2 SASEGT. Here the CDR3 reads CATGRTRGLSYEQYF. The CDR3 nucleotides are TGTGCCACCGGAAGAACCAGGGGGCTATCCTACGAGCAGTACTTC.

This clonotype was counted a few times. The gene calls are TRBV10-3 and TRBJ2-3; 10 nucleotides match TRBD1. The CDR3 length is 16 residues. The V gene's germline CDR1 is ENHRY and CDR2 SYGVKD. The junction had 6 bases not matched to a gene; V was cut back by 6 bases and J by 0 bases. The CDR3 DNA follows: TGTGCCATCAGGGATGGGACAGGGGTAAGCACAGATACGCAGTATTTT. Its translation: CAIRDGTGVSTDTQYF.

This clonotype occurred many times. The chain employs TRBV12-3 or TRBV12-4 and TRBJ2-1; 8 bases are shared with TRBD1. The junction had 7 bases not matched to a gene; V was cut back by 4 bases and J by 2 bases. This CDR3 region has 16 residues. CDR3 nucleotides: TGTGCCAGCAGTTACTTACAGGGGGATCCCTACAATGAGCAGTTCTTC. Protein sequence: CASSYLQGDPYNEQFF.

The V and J genes are TRBV25-1 and TRBJ1-6; D is unresolved. Trimming removed 2 bases at V and 10 bases at J, with 6 bases between. Germline CDR1 reads MGHDK; CDR2 reads SYGVNS. The CDR3 sequence is 12 residues long. The CDR3 spells CASSEEGSPLHF. For the CDR3, the DNA is TGTGCCAGCAGTGAAGAAGGGTCACCCCTCCACTTT.

At least ten counts were recorded for this clonotype. V gene TRBV28 combines with J gene TRBJ2-7, with no clear D. CDR3 length equals 12 residues. V lost 5 bases, J lost 3 bases, and 8 bases lay in between. Germline loops: CDR1 MDHEN, CDR2 SYDVKM. This CDR3 is CASSGLLYEQYF. In nucleotides, the CDR3 is TGTGCCAGCAGTGGGCTCCTCTACGAGCAGTACTTC.

This clonotype was found many times. This sequence joins TRBV29-1 and TRBJ2-6; D not certain. Germline CDR1 is SQVTM and CDR2 is ANQGSEA. There are 15 residues in the CDR3. V lost 3 bases and J 1 base, leaving 10 bases between the germline ends. The CDR3 region has the DNA TGCAGCGTTGATAGGGCTGATTCTGGGGCCAACGTCCTGACTTTC. It specifies CSVDRADSGANVLTF.

This clonotype occurred many times. This chain uses TRBV7-2 with TRBJ2-2; D possibly corresponds to TRBD2 (5 bases). The CDR3 length is 14 residues. The ends were cut back, 1 base at V and 5 bases at J, with 8 bases in the middle. Germline V gene lookup returns CDR1 SGHTA and CDR2 FQGNSA. The CDR3: CASSLVGGTGELFF. CDR3 sequence (DNA): TGTGCCAGCAGCTTAGTTGGAGGTACCGGGGAGCTGTTTTTT.

V is TRBV4-1 and J is TRBJ1-6; no reliable D call. In germline, CDR1 is MGHRA, CDR2 YSYEKL. The CDR3 covers 13 residues. V was pared by 4 bases and J by 9 bases, with 10 bases between. The CDR3 DNA sequence: TGCGCCAGCAGCCGAGTACGGGTTTCACCCCTCCACTTT. This codes for CASSRVRVSPLHF.